The T cell receptor beta chain described here comes from a study of blood T cell repertoires in COVID-19. Profiling relied on immunoSEQ multiplex PCR, and the TCRdb table lists in-frame clones only, not all of them. The sample contains 430,000 or so clones, 70% to 90% of which appear only once. Germline lookup yields CDR1 LNHDA and CDR2 SQIVND (reference sequence). The CDR3 runs to 15 residues. Trimming took 5 bases from V and 5 from J; bases not matched to a gene: 7. The rearrangement links TRBV19 to TRBJ2-1, with TRBD2 matching over 9 bases. The clonotype was recovered from a man between 18 and 35 years old with COVID-19, enrolled during active disease. Sequencing was carried out using peripheral blood. The chain's CDR3 is CASSVISSGNNEQFF. The DNA for the CDR3 is TGTGCCAGTAGTGTGATATCTAGCGGGAACAATGAGCAGTTCTTC.